This T cell receptor (beta chain) is drawn from a study of T cell responses to AZD1222 COVID-19 vaccine. TCRdb's table, derived via immunoSEQ multiplex PCR, lists solely in-frame clones and lacks some. The top ten clones hold less than 5% of a sample with 95,000 to 110,000 clones, nearly 95% of them seen once. Germline V gene sequence: CDR1 MGHRA, CDR2 YSYEKL. J lost 1 base, V lost 6 bases, and 3 bases had no gene match. The length of the CDR3 is 15 residues. The gene calls are TRBV4-1 and TRBJ2-2; TRBD1 aligns across 9 bases. The origin of this receptor is an adult in good health. The sequences come from peripheral blood, collected on day 0 of AZD1222 vaccination. The CDR3 DNA follows: TGCGCCAGCAGAAGGGGACAGGGGAACACCGGGGAGCTGTTTTTT. Translated, it gives CASRRGQGNTGELFF.